Listed here are 3 T cell receptor beta chains from one sample, sequenced in a study of T cells in Graves' hyperthyroidism and ophthalmopathy. The source material, RNA transcripts, was used to amplify TCR beta CDR3 regions. TCR CDR3 underwent first-round RT-PCR with the HTBI primer set. TCRdb independently ran MiXCR on the multiplex PCR reads; one entry per CDR3 protein. The sample lists 350,000 or so distinct CDR3 sequences, about a sixth occurring once. What was sequenced was blood. The receptor source for this set is a woman aged 40 to 50 with Graves' ophthalmopathy.

This clonotype was detected many times. The genes are TRBV2 and TRBJ2-2; TRBD1 matches 8 bases. The CDR3 contains 18 residues. Germline lookup yields CDR1 SNHLY and CDR2 FYNNEI. After removal of 2 bases from V and 6 bases from J, the junction contained 14 bases not matched to a gene. DNA for the CDR3: TGTGCCAGCAGTGAAAGAACCCATGCAGGGGGCGCCTCCGGGGAGCTGTTTTTT. As protein: CASSERTHAGGASGELFF.

This clonotype was picked up many times. This CDR3 is CSVFHDRYTEAFF. CDR3 coding DNA: TGCAGCGTTTTTCACGACAGATACACTGAAGCTTTCTTT. The chain joins TRBV29-1 to TRBJ1-1; D may be TRBD1 (5 bases). Between the trimmed V and J ends, which lost 5 bases and 3 bases, there was a span of 13 bases. Germline CDR1 SQVTM, CDR2 ANQGSEA. There are 13 residues in the CDR3. Combining the CDR3 with reference TRBV29-1 and TRBJ1-1 gives the whole variable domain SAVISQKPSRDICQRGTSLTIQCQVDSQVTMMFWYRQQPGQSLTLIATANQGSEATYESGFVIDKFPISRPNLTFSTLTVSNMSPEDSSIYLCSVFHDRYTEAFFGQGTRLTVV.

The rearrangement joins TRBV28 to TRBJ1-2; 7 nucleotides line up with TRBD1. The CDR3 sequence is 13 residues long. With 7 bases clipped from V and 4 bases from J, the junction kept 6 bases outside the gene matches. From germline, CDR1 is MDHEN and CDR2 SYDVKM. The CDR3 sequence: CASTLAGGYGYTF. DNA for the CDR3: TGTGCCAGCACACTCGCAGGGGGCTATGGCTACACCTTC.